The present T cell receptor beta chain was sequenced within a study of blood T cells in healthy people across ages. Comments on this clonotype: The antigen remains unidentified.

Sample-barcoded 5' priming and a J-beta primer mix drove a second PCR of roughly 7 to 11 cycles. The template-switch adaptor was a 5' adaptor with 12 random nucleotides. It tagged each cDNA molecule. TCRdb reprocessed the 5' RACE reads via MiXCR and lists one record per CDR3 protein. The sample lists more than 700,000 distinct CDR3 sequences, roughly 50% occurring once. Study-level points and caveats: Diversity estimated from one million T cells was considered an underestimate. Among long-lived donors, naive CD4+ cells were more numerous and diversity higher than in aged donors.

V lost 3 bases, J lost 11 bases, and 13 bases lay in between. The CDR3 sequence is 12 residues long. Germline lookup yields CDR1 SGHDN and CDR2 FVKESK. The chain uses TRBV14 and TRBJ1-1; no clear D gene. The receptor was derived from an elderly man in good health. The sequenced sample consisted of blood. CDR3 in amino acids: CASSHPRAGAFF. In DNA form, the CDR3 reads TGTGCCAGCAGCCATCCTCGGGCTGGGGCTTTCTTT.